This TCR beta chain was documented in a study of T cell responses to AZD1222 COVID-19 vaccine. Study-wide results and caveats: The study found vaccine-associated CD4 TCRs spanning spike, dominant at 160-218 and 743-854. At baseline, just five to seven AZD1222 recipients tested seropositive. Researchers took repertoire samples only after the peak T cell response had come.

About this clone: Its antigen is not identified.

Method: immunoSEQ multiplex PCR; TCRdb's copy keeps in-frame clones and lacks some. In the table there are about 59,000 clones, about 88% of which are singletons. In germline, CDR1 is MNHEY, CDR2 SVGEGT. The CDR3 length is 17 residues. V lost 3 bases and J lost 4; bases outside the gene matches: 11. This clonotype was obtained from an adult who received the AZD1222 COVID-19 vaccine. The rearrangement joins TRBV6-2 or TRBV6-3 to TRBJ2-2; TRBD2 matches 7 bases. Sequencing used peripheral blood, obtained 28 days after the second AZD1222 dose. CDR3 sequence reads: CASSYSGGGPRTGELFF. Here the CDR3 DNA reads TGTGCCAGCAGTTATTCGGGGGGAGGGCCTCGCACCGGGGAGCTGTTTTTT.